This record looks at one T cell receptor (beta chain) sequence and its context. The antigen is not known. This sample is part of a study of T-cell reconstitution after alpha-beta-depleted transplantation in children. The TCRbeta library incorporated unique molecular identifiers. MiXCR, applied by TCRdb to the PCR reads, yields one record per CDR3 protein. The sample shows 900,000 or so distinct CDR3 sequences, 16% of them seen only once. Findings and caveats of the study: Fresh T-cell production supplied most of the T-cell counts and diversity seen one year after transplant. Surviving recipient cells, namely T cells and thymic progenitors, were the source of high day-60 TCRbeta diversity in some patients. Expanded clones from the graft, numbering several hundred, reportedly supplied alpha-beta T cells about two months after transplant.

Here the sequenced sample was PBMCs, mostly from graft donor cells, taken 360 days after TCRalphabeta/CD19-depleted stem cell transplant. The sequence was obtained from a male patient younger than 18 who had a stem cell transplant for acute lymphoblastic leukemia, so the T cells may come from the graft donor.

In DNA form, the CDR3 reads TGTGCCAGCAGGGGTAATATCGGAGCCACCGGGGAGCTGTTTTTT. Translating gives CASRGNIGATGELFF. V and J are TRBV7-3 and TRBJ2-2; D gene ambiguous. The CDR3 covers 15 residues. In germline, CDR1 is SGHTA, CDR2 FQGTGA. Trimming stripped 6 bases from V and 4 bases from J, with 15 bases between.